This TCR beta chain was captured by sequencing in a study of beta chain features in type 1 diabetes. Study-wide results and limits: Healthy donors had naive, central memory and Treg TCRB repertoires that appeared less similar than those seen among patients. Fewer insertions but more deletions were seen at VDJ junctions in type 1 diabetes patients. A moderate, significant TCRB CDR3 shortening appeared in type 1 diabetes across four CD4+ subsets.

As every portion of the isolated RNA was reverse transcribed, the sequencing read expressed TCRB transcripts. Only in-frame clones appear in the TCRdb table, and some are missing; sequencing was by immunoSEQ multiplex PCR. The data contain 500,000 to 700,000 clones, roughly a sixth of them singletons. V lost 1 base to trimming and J lost 1 base; unmatched junction nucleotides: 1. This CDR3 is 15 amino acids long. CDR1 is SGHTA, CDR2 FQGTGA, per germline. Sorting with CD45RO/CCR7/CD25/CD127/CD95/CD27 yielded naive, central memory, regulatory and stem-like memory CD4+ cells. As regards this clone: Its antigen is as yet unknown.

The rearrangement uses TRBV7-3 and TRBJ2-3; 8 bases line up with TRBD2. This receptor was identified in a man aged 18 to 30 in good health. The sample taken for sequencing was naive CD4+ T cells from blood. As DNA, the CDR3 is TGTGCCAGCAGCTTAAAACTAGCGGGCACAGATACGCAGTATTTT. Amino acid sequence: CASSLKLAGTDTQYF.